Following are 9 T cell receptor beta chains from one sample sequenced in a study of T cell responses to AZD1222 COVID-19 vaccine. Method: immunoSEQ multiplex PCR; TCRdb's copy keeps in-frame clones and lacks some. The sample yields fewer than 120,000 clones, approximately 92% seen once. The source material was peripheral blood, sampled 28 days after the second AZD1222 dose. The receptors here all came from an adult who received the AZD1222 COVID-19 vaccine.

The rearrangement uses TRBV6-5 and TRBJ1-2, with no clear D. Per germline, CDR1 MNHEY and CDR2 SVGAGI. The CDR3 extends over 13 amino acids. V was pared by 1 base and J by 1 base, with 4 bases between. This CDR3 reads CASSYYGNYGYTF. CDR3 in DNA: TGTGCCAGCAGTTACTACGGTAACTATGGCTACACCTTC.

This chain uses TRBV28 with TRBJ1-2; possible D gene TRBD1, 6 bases. V was trimmed by 5 bases and J by 7 bases, leaving 20 bases between them. The CDR3 has 15 amino acids. Germline assignment: CDR1 MDHEN and CDR2 SYDVKM. The CDR3: CASSTGSYESLGYTF. CDR3 nucleotide sequence: TGTGCCAGCAGTACAGGGAGCTATGAGAGTCTTGGCTACACCTTC.

This chain links TRBV5-1 with TRBJ1-5; 7 bases fit TRBD1. This CDR3 spans 16 amino acids. CDR1 and CDR2 (germline): SGHRS, YFSETQ. V lost 4 bases, J lost 3 bases, and 10 bases stayed unmatched. CDR3 DNA: TGCGCCAGCAGCACCCTCCCGGGACAGCCCAATCAGCCCCAGCATTTT. This encodes CASSTLPGQPNQPQHF. Complete variable domain (other parts from reference TRBV5-1 and TRBJ1-5): KAGVTQTPRYLIKTRGQQVTLSCSPISGHRSVSWYQQTPGQGLQFLFEYFSETQRNKGNFPGRFSGRQFSNSRSEMNVSTLELGDSALYLCASSTLPGQPNQPQHFGDGTRLSIL.

This clone was counted only a few times. The gene calls are TRBV5-6 and TRBJ1-1; D uncertain. Germline CDR1 and CDR2: SGHDT and YYEEEE. The germline V and J ends were trimmed by 2 bases and 4 bases, with 6 bases remaining between them. The CDR3 contains 12 residues. The CDR3 sequence is CASSLGLTEAFF. The CDR3 coding sequence is TGTGCCAGCAGCTTAGGGCTCACTGAAGCTTTCTTT.

The V gene is TRBV11-3, the J gene TRBJ2-3, with D perhaps matching TRBD2 (6 bases). The CDR3 totals 16 residues. The V gene's germline CDR1 is SGHNT and CDR2 YENEEA. Trimming left V 4 bases short and J 4 bases short, with 18 bases between. The CDR3 DNA reads TGTGCCAGCAGCTCACCCCGGGGGACTTCTCCAGATACGCAGTATTTT. It is translated as CASSSPRGTSPDTQYF.

The DNA of the CDR3 is TGTGCCAGCACCGAACCTGGGGGGCGAGAGACCCAGTACTTC. It yields the protein CASTEPGGRETQYF. The chain employs TRBV6-5 and TRBJ2-5, with D perhaps given as TRBD1 or TRBD2 (6 bases each). This CDR3 contains 14 residues. Per germline, CDR1 MNHEY and CDR2 SVGAGI. Trimming left V 7 bases short and J 4 bases short, with 16 bases between.

This chain connects TRBV19 to TRBJ2-6, with 10 bases aligning to TRBD1. CDR1 is LNHDA, CDR2 SQIVND, per germline (reference sequence). V lost 1 base, J lost 4 bases, and 7 bases stayed unmatched. This CDR3 has 18 residues. CDR3 nucleotides: TGTGCCAGTAGTATAGTCCGTGACAGGGGGCTAGGGGCCAACGTCCTGACTTTC. Translating it yields CASSIVRDRGLGANVLTF.

The genes are TRBV6-5 and TRBJ1-6; a possible D gene is TRBD1 (5 bases). Per germline, CDR1 MNHEY and CDR2 SVGAGI. V was pared by 2 bases and J by 10 bases, with 15 bases between. This CDR3 comprises 15 residues. CDR3: CASSYHDSGDSPLHF. The CDR3, as DNA: TGTGCCAGCAGTTACCACGATTCGGGGGACTCACCCCTCCACTTT.

The CDR3 loop reads CASSLGGEETQYF. In DNA form, the CDR3 reads TGTGCCAGCAGTTTGGGCGGGGAAGAGACCCAGTACTTC. The gene calls are TRBV12-3 or TRBV12-4 and TRBJ2-5, with D perhaps TRBD2 (6 bases). The CDR3 loop spans 13 amino acids. V gave up 3 bases and J gave up 3 bases, with 8 bases separating them.